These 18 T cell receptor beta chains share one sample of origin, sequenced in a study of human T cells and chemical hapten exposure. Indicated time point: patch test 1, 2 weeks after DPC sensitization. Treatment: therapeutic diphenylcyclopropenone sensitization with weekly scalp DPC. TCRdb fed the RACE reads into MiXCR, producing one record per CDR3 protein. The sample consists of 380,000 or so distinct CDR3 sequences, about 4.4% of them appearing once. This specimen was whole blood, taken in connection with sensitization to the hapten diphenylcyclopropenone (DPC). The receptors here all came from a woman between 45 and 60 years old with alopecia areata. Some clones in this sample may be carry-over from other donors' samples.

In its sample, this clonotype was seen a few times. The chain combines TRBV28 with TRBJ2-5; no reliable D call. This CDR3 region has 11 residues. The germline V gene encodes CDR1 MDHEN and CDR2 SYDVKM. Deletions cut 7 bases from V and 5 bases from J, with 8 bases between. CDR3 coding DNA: TGTGCCAGCACCAACGTGGAGACCCAGTACTTC. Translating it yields CASTNVETQYF.

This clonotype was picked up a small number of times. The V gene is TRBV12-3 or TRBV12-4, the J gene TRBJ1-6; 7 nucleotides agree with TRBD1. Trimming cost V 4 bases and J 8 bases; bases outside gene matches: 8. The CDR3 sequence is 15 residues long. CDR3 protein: CASSSSTGRDSPLHF. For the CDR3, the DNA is TGTGCCAGCAGTTCGTCGACAGGGAGAGATTCACCCCTCCACTTT.

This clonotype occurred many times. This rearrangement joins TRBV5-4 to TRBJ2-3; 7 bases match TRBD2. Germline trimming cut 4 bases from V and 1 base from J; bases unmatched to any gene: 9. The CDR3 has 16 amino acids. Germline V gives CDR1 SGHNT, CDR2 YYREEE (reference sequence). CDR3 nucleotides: TGTGCCAGCAGCCAGCGGGACGGAGTTGGCACAGATACGCAGTATTTT. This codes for CASSQRDGVGTDTQYF.

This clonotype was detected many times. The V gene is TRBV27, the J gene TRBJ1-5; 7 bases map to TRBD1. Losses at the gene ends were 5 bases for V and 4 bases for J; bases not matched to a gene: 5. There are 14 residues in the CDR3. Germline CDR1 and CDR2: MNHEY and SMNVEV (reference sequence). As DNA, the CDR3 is TGTGCCAGCAGTCTGTACAGGGGTAATCAGCCCCAGCATTTT. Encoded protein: CASSLYRGNQPQHF.

The DNA of the CDR3 is TGTGCCAGCAGTTTATCGTCACTAGCTGAAGCTTTCTTT. Translating it yields CASSLSSLAEAFF. This chain joins TRBV27 and TRBJ1-1; D uncertain. In germline, CDR1 is MNHEY, CDR2 SMNVEV (reference sequence). V dropped 0 bases and J dropped 6 bases, with 8 bases sitting between them. The CDR3 loop spans 13 amino acids.

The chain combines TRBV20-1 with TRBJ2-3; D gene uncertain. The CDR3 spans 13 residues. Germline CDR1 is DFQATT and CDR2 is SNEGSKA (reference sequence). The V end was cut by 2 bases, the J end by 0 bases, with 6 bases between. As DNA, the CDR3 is TGCAGTGCTAGACGGACCAGCACAGATACGCAGTATTTT. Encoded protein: CSARRTSTDTQYF.

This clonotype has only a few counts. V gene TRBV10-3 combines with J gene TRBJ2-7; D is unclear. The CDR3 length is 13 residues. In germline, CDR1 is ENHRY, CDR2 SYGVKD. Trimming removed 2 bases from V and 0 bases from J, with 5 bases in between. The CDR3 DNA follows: TGTGCCATCAGTGAGGACGTCTCCTACGAGCAGTACTTC. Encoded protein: CAISEDVSYEQYF.

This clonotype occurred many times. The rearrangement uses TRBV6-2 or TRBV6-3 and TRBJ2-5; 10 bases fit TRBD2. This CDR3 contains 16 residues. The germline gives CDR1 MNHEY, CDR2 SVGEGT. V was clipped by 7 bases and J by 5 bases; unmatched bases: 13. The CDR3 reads CASTLTSGTTGETQYF. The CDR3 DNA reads TGTGCCAGCACCCTCACTAGCGGGACCACCGGGGAGACCCAGTACTTC.

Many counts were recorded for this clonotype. CDR3 DNA: TGTGCCAGCACAACCTGGACAGGGAGCCTTACCCAGTACTTC. Protein product: CASTTWTGSLTQYF. The V call is TRBV6-5, the J call TRBJ2-5; 8 nucleotides agree with TRBD1. V trimming: 7 bases; J trimming: 8 bases; junction bases outside the gene matches: 12. Germline values: CDR1 MNHEY, CDR2 SVGAGI. The CDR3 spans 14 residues.

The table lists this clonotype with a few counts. The CDR3 spells CASRTSDGTDTQYF. The CDR3 region has the DNA TGTGCCAGCAGGACCTCCGACGGCACAGATACGCAGTATTTT. The rearrangement joins TRBV6-5 to TRBJ2-3; D is unclear. In germline, CDR1 is MNHEY, CDR2 SVGAGI. The CDR3 is 14 residues long. Trimming removed 6 bases from V and 1 base from J, with 11 bases in between.

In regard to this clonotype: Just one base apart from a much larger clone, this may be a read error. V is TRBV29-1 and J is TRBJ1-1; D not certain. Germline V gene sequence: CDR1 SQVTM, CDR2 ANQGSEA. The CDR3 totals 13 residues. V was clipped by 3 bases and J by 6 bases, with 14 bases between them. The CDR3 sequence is CSVERHGVSEAFF. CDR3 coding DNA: TGCAGCGTTGAGCGGCATGGAGTCTCTGAAGCTTTCTTT.

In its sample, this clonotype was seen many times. This chain's CDR3 is CASSLLPGLASQETQYF. Here the CDR3 DNA reads TGTGCCAGCTCACTTTTACCGGGACTAGCGTCGCAAGAGACCCAGTACTTC. This chain joins TRBV18 and TRBJ2-5, with 10 positions matching TRBD2. CDR1 is KGHSH, CDR2 LQKENI, per germline. Trimming removed 4 bases from V and 2 bases from J; junction bases left unmatched: 10. The CDR3 contains 17 residues.

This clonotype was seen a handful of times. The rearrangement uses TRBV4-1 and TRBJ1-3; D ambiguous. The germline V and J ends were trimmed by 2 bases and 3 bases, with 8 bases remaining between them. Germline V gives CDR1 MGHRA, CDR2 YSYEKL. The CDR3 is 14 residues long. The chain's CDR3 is CASSQRRNGNTIYF. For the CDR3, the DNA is TGCGCCAGCAGCCAAAGACGAAATGGAAACACCATATATTTT.

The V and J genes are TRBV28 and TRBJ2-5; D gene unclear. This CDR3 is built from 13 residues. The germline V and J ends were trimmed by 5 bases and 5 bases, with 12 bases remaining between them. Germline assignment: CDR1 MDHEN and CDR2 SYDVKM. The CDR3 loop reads CASSPPPGETQYF. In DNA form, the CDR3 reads TGTGCCAGCAGTCCCCCCCCGGGCGAGACCCAGTACTTC.

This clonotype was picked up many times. CDR3 in amino acids: CASSQDRTPYGYTF. In nucleotides, the CDR3 is TGCGCCAGCAGCCAAGATCGGACACCCTATGGCTACACCTTC. The chain uses TRBV4-1 and TRBJ1-2; D is perhaps TRBD1 (5 bases). The CDR3 has 14 amino acids. The ends were cut back, 0 bases at V and 4 bases at J, with 9 bases in the middle. Germline assignment: CDR1 MGHRA and CDR2 YSYEKL.

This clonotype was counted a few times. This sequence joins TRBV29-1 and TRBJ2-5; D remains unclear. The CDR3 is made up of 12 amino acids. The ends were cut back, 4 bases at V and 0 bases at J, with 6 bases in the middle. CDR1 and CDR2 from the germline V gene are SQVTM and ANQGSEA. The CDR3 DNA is TGCAGCGTTGGTGCCAACCAAGAGACCCAGTACTTC. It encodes CSVGANQETQYF.

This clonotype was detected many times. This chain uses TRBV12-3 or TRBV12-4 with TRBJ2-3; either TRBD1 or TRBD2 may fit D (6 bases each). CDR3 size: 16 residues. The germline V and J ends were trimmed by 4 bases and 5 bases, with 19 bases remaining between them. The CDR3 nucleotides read TGTGCCAGCAGTTCCAGTAGCGGCAAGGGGGGAGATACGCAGTATTTT. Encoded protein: CASSSSSGKGGDTQYF.

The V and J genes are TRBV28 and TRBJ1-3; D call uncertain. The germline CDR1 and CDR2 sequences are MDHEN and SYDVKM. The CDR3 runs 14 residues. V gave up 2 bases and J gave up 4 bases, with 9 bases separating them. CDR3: CASSLRVTGNTIYF. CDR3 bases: TGTGCCAGCAGTTTACGGGTTACGGGAAACACCATATATTTT.